This TCR beta chain was captured by sequencing in a study of regulatory T cells in long-lasting Graves disease. In its sample, this clonotype was seen many times. Library construction for TCR beta used iRepertoire HTBI primers and Arm-PCR of CDR3 regions. TCRdb re-derived calls from the multiplex PCR reads in MiXCR, one entry per CDR3 protein. The table shows about 400,000 distinct CDR3 sequences, with 15% to 17% occurring only once. Time point in this sample: newly diagnosed GD, antithyroid drugs for less than 3 months. Extracted PBMC RNA gave rise to the TCR library. It was by American Thyroid Association guidelines that Graves' disease was diagnosed. The V segment lost 7 bases and the J segment 1 base; nucleotides outside the gene matches: 18. Looked up from germline, CDR1 is SGHAT and CDR2 is FQNNGV. This CDR3 comprises 18 residues.

The chain links TRBV11-2 to TRBJ1-2; 7 bases line up with TRBD1. This TCR derives from a female donor with Graves disease. The material was peripheral blood mononuclear cells (PBMCs), obtained at new diagnosis, from a patient treated with antithyroid drugs. The CDR3 loop reads CASTSLKKQGKHNYGYTF. The CDR3 nucleotides read TGTGCCAGCACCTCTCTGAAAAAACAGGGGAAACATAACTATGGCTACACCTTC.